This TCR beta chain was recovered during a study of blood T cell repertoires in COVID-19. Background on the study: The United States, Italy and Spain were the sources of the acute and convalescent COVID-19 samples. The analysed material was cDNA or gDNA that came from T cells, B-cell-depleted T cells, or PBMCs.

This CDR3 is 13 amino acids long. V shed 8 bases and J shed 1 base, with 10 bases lying between them. The germline gives CDR1 MDHEN, CDR2 SYDVKM. This clone was seen more than once but under ten times. Methods used by the authors: How many nucleated cells were present was estimated from reference gene primer amplification. Repertoires were generated with immunoSEQ multiplex PCR, while TCRdb's copy carries only in-frame clones and drops some. The D gene and trimming were derived from the DNA, and the V and J assignments and clone size from that table. The sample lists approximately 120,000 clones, roughly 80% occurring once.

This TCR derives from a human donor in a cohort sampled during active or convalescent COVID-19. The rearrangement links TRBV28 to TRBJ2-3; possible D gene TRBD1, 6 bases. Specimen: peripheral blood. CDR3 nucleotides: TGTGCCAGCCAGACAGGTGGCACAGATACGCAGTATTTT. This sequence encodes CASQTGGTDTQYF.